What follows describes a single TCR beta chain. It has no known antigen specificity. Within one base of it there is no much larger clone, and no base qualities were kept. This entry is derived from a study of blood T cell repertoires in COVID-19 (dated by TCRdb to the early 2020s). Context from the whole study: Samples from collaborators originated in the United States, Italy and Spain and spanned both the acute and convalescent phases of COVID-19. The material from the prospective study consisted of cDNA or gDNA derived from T cells, B-cell-depleted T cells, or PBMCs. Deeply sampled blood TCRbeta repertoires from subjects exposed to, actively infected with, or recovered from COVID-19 were included in the dataset. A freely available public database, intended as a resource for researchers studying the immune response to SARS-CoV-2, is where the repertoires were released. Samples came from the ongoing ImmuneRACE study (first 160 participants) plus 1,254 subjects from 6 global collaborators. A de-identified subject ID, COVID-19 status, age in years and sex were almost always included in the sample metadata. HLA class I and class II types, where available, came from metadata supplied by the sample provider rather than from assay-based typing.

The paper as a whole reports these results and caveats: The quantity of clinical and demographic metadata differed by source and by participant and was supplied without curation.

Inclusive of the bounding cysteine and phenylalanine, the CDR3 is 14 residues long. Only the CDR3 region is kept as DNA, spanning 42 bases read in frame from base 1. V is cut by 3 bases and J by 3 bases, and the space between the germline ends is 8 bases. From the germline V gene, CDR1 is KGHSH and CDR2 is LQKENI. TCRbeta CDR3 regions were amplified from genomic DNA using the immunoSEQ Assay, a bias-controlled multiplex PCR. The authors' analysis ran thus. The number of nucleated cells in each sample was estimated by amplification of reference gene primers within the assay. To quantify the absolute abundance of each unique TCRbeta CDR3 rearrangement, sequence reads were collapsed and filtered. Productive Simpson clonality was computed per sample as the square root of Simpson's diversity index over productive rearrangements. Imported from immuneACCESS, the table was reduced by TCRdb to in-frame sequences with V and J called. These copies leave out some clones; in studies compared against another copy, an unresolved V gene accounts for under half, and the cause of the remainder is not known. V and J calls and clone size come straight from that table; D and trimming were deduced from the DNA. Recorded for this sample are about 59,000 clones; about 90% of them occurred a single time. The ten largest clones capture roughly 5% of the sample.

Collaborating institutions collected whole blood in K2EDTA tubes following their own protocols. Collaborator samples were shipped for TCRbeta analysis as frozen whole blood, isolated PBMCs, or DNA extracted from either sample type. This TCR derives from an elderly man in a cohort sampled during active COVID-19. The chain links TRBV18 with TRBJ2-2, with the identity of the D gene unclear. Sequenced input: peripheral blood. CDR3 region: CASSPLVDTGELFF. The DNA reads as follows: TGTGCCAGCTCACCTCTAGTCGACACCGGGGAGCTGTTTTTT.